This T cell receptor (beta chain) was profiled in a study of cytomegalovirus exposure and HLA in healthy donors. Regarding this clone: What it recognizes is unknown.

The PCR ran on 60 Vbeta and 13 Jbeta primers. TCRdb keeps only in-frame clones here, not all; method: immunoSEQ multiplex PCR. The sample comprises some 180,000 clones, about 85% of which are singletons, and 1.3% to 1.5% rests with the top ten. Findings of the study overall: Most TCR beta V segments were productive about 90% or about 30% of the time in an earlier analysis. Among the sequence variants, a highly shared cluster was likely an artifact of sequencing.

From germline, CDR1 is SGHAT and CDR2 FQNNGV. The CDR3 totals 15 residues. Trimming shortened V by 1 base and J by 2 bases, and 9 bases separated the two germline ends. V usage is TRBV11-2 and J usage is TRBJ1-3; D gene unclear. The sample taken for sequencing was PBMCs. This TCR was recovered from a girl aged 5-17 years in good health and CMV-seropositive. The CDR3, as DNA: TGTGCCAGCAGCTTAGTGGAGGGAGCTGGAAACACCATATATTTT. It yields the protein CASSLVEGAGNTIYF.